This T cell receptor (beta chain) was recovered during a study of T cells after yellow fever vaccination (dated by TCRdb to between 2018 and 2021). With respect to the entire study: The SMART-Seq v4 Ultra Low Input RNA kit was used to prepare libraries from fractions with low cell numbers. Bulk PBMC replicates and cell subsets were isolated from blood drawn at multiple timepoints before and after both primary and secondary immunization. The cohort comprised two healthy male donors, one aged 18 to 30 and one aged 30 to 40 years. To track T-cell clones before and after primary and booster YFV17D yellow fever vaccination, bulk TCR alpha and beta repertoires were sequenced longitudinally.

With regard to this clonotype: Its antigen remains undetermined. No base quality values were provided; no much bigger clone lies one nucleotide off.

Study-wide findings and limitations: A small fraction of clonotypes showed up in both the CD4 and CD8 compartments, probably as a result of convergent recombination. After the booster, most of the clones that had expanded following primary vaccination were detected again (roughly 97% of CD4 and around 88% of CD8), which suggests that memory was broadly maintained. FACS-sorted repertoires could contain abundant contaminating clonotypes from the bulk population, so computational filtering was required. Because the study included only a couple of donors, the extent to which the findings can be generalized is limited. The secondary T-cell response was weaker than the primary response but faster, peaking on day 5 instead of day 15.

The sample's treatment or condition, from its label and the paper: live attenuated yellow fever vaccine strain. PBMCs were isolated from peripheral blood using a standard Ficoll-Paque protocol. Dynabeads CD4 and CD8 positive selection kits were used to isolate CD4 and CD8 T-cell fractions. TriZol was used to extract RNA from bulk PBMCs, from CD4 and CD8 fractions, and from dextramer-positive and dextramer-negative fractions. Including cysteine and phenylalanine, the CDR3 has 15 amino acids. The sequence is cut down to CDR3 DNA, 45 bases in frame from base 1. V loses 8 bases at its end and J loses 8 bases; junction bases beyond the gene matches: 12. The sequencer was an Illumina NovaSeq 6000. TCR cDNA was synthesized by 5'RACE template switching, through which a universal primer site and unique molecular identifiers were introduced. Priming of cDNA synthesis was performed from both the TCR alpha and TCR beta constant segments. Libraries were amplified in two PCR steps, with sample barcodes and sequencing adapters added in the second step. Sequencing of libraries was performed on Illumina HiSeq 2500 (2x100 bp) or NovaSeq (2x150 bp). Concerning the study's data processing: Reads were demultiplexed and collapsed into UMI consensus sequences with MIGEC, and V(D)J alignment was performed with MiXCR. Clonotypes responding to the vaccine were identified with edgeR on replicate PBMC samples, with the criteria of FDR below 0.01 and a log2 fold change above 5 up to day 15. CD4 or CD8 identity was assigned to each bulk clonotype according to whether the clonotype was present at higher abundance in the sequenced CD4 repertoire or the sequenced CD8 repertoire. TCRdb reprocessing: public reads trimmed at Q25 with fastp, clones called with MiXCR, in-frame beta chains kept. Entries are consolidated by CDR3 protein sequence, retaining the most common genes and DNA. The V and J calls shown here were made by TCRdb, not taken from the authors' results. The sample includes approximately 160,000 distinct CDR3 sequences, with approximately 9.9% observed a single time. The ten largest make up about a third of the sample.

Recombination joined TRBV12-3 or TRBV12-4 with TRBJ2-3, with TRBD2 matching 11 junction bases. Sample: CD8+ T cells sorted from PBMCs, taken 45 days after the yellow fever booster vaccination. The TCR originated in a man aged 18 to 30 who received the YFV17D yellow fever vaccine. The CDR3 region reads CASGTSGGNRGTQYF. The DNA sequence is as follows: TGTGCCAGCGGAACTAGCGGGGGAAACAGGGGTACGCAGTATTTT.